The 10 T cell receptor beta chains below come from one sample, sequenced in a study of OX40 agonist ivuxolimab in advanced cancers. The data were produced by immunoSEQ multiplex PCR, yet TCRdb's version contains in-frame clones alone and is incomplete. The sample holds more than 50,000 clones, roughly 84% seen once. Specimen: CD4+ or CD8+ T cells sorted from blood, collected in a trial of the OX40 agonist ivuxolimab. The receptor set was obtained from an adult with an advanced solid tumor such as melanoma, head and neck, liver or kidney cancer.

V and J are TRBV13 and TRBJ1-3; D is unclear. Germline V CDR1 and CDR2: PRHDT, FYEKMQ (reference sequence). V was shortened by 7 bases and J by 0 bases, with 13 bases between the two germline ends. CDR3 length: 15 amino acids. CDR3 protein: CASKERAFSGNTIYF. The CDR3 DNA sequence: TGTGCCAGCAAAGAAAGGGCCTTCTCTGGAAACACCATATATTTT. The whole variable domain, filled in from reference TRBV13 and TRBJ1-3, reads AAGVIQSPRHLIKEKRETATLKCYPIPRHDTVYWYQQGPGQDPQFLISFYEKMQSDKGSIPDRFSAQQFSDYHSELNMSSLELGDSALYFCASKERAFSGNTIYFGEGSWLTVV.

The chain employs TRBV7-9 and TRBJ1-1; D unclear. Deletions cut 5 bases from V and 5 bases from J, with 15 bases between. The CDR3 length is 14 residues. CDR1 and CDR2 (germline): SEHNR, FQNEAQ (reference sequence). CDR3: CASSTLWTGTEAFF. The CDR3 DNA sequence: TGTGCCAGCAGCACCCTATGGACTGGGACTGAAGCTTTCTTT.

The chain carries TRBV5-6 and TRBJ2-6, with 8 bases identical to TRBD1. V shed 1 base, J shed 2 bases, and the junction held 5 bases outside the gene matches. This CDR3 has 17 amino acids. CDR1 is SGHDT and CDR2 is YYEEEE in the germline V gene. For the CDR3, the DNA is TGTGCCAGCAGCTTGTGGACAGGGCTAGCTGGGGCCAACGTCCTGACTTTC. It translates to CASSLWTGLAGANVLTF.

The J gene is TRBJ1-1, the V gene TRBV6-5; the D is unclear. Trimming took 6 bases from V and 3 from J, leaving 14 bases between them. This CDR3 has 14 residues. From germline, CDR1 is MNHEY and CDR2 SVGAGI. The CDR3 nucleotides read TGTGCCAGCAGAATCGCCCTAGTAGACACTGAAGCTTTCTTT. Residues: CASRIALVDTEAFF.

This rearrangement joins TRBV7-2 to TRBJ2-7; D possibly matches TRBD1 or TRBD2 (5 bases each). This CDR3 region has 15 residues. The V gene lost 7 bases and the J gene lost 2 bases, with 18 bases spanning the gap. The germline gives CDR1 SGHTA, CDR2 FQGNSA. CDR3 protein: CASTPGVGAPYEQYF. CDR3 nucleotide sequence: TGTGCCAGCACCCCAGGCGTCGGGGCCCCCTACGAGCAGTACTTC.

The chain employs TRBV2 and TRBJ1-2, with no clear D. From germline, CDR1 is SNHLY and CDR2 FYNNEI. The V and J ends lost 3 bases and 2 bases respectively, with 16 bases between them. This CDR3 is 16 amino acids long. CDR3 sequence: CASSDRPWEGNYGYTF. In DNA form, the CDR3 reads TGTGCCAGCAGTGACCGGCCCTGGGAGGGCAACTATGGCTACACCTTC.

This rearrangement joins TRBV7-9 to TRBJ1-4, with 8 bases lining up with TRBD1. Germline V gene lookup returns CDR1 SEHNR and CDR2 FQNEAQ (reference sequence). There are 16 residues in the CDR3. The junction had 9 bases not matched to a gene; V was cut back by 1 base and J by 8 bases. CDR3 DNA sequence: TGTGCCAGCAGCTTAGAAGGGGCCAGGGGGCGCGAAAAACTGTTTTTT. Its protein product is CASSLEGARGREKLFF.

The chain has TRBV7-2 and TRBJ1-4; possible D gene TRBD1, 6 bases. The CDR3 spans 16 residues. Germline V lookup: CDR1 SGHTA, CDR2 FQGNSA. The germline V and J ends were trimmed by 5 bases and 0 bases, with 13 bases remaining between them. The CDR3, as DNA: TGTGCCAGCAGCCGGGACACCTTCACAACTAATGAAAAACTGTTTTTT. Amino acids: CASSRDTFTTNEKLFF.

This clone was seen a few times. The genes are TRBV10-3 and TRBJ2-3; 8 positions match TRBD2. The V gene end was trimmed by 0 bases and the J gene end by 5 bases; junction bases not matched to a gene: 7. Germline CDR1 and CDR2: ENHRY and SYGVKD. The CDR3 spans 16 residues. Here the CDR3 reads CAISESQSGGLDTQYF. DNA for the CDR3: TGTGCCATCAGTGAGTCTCAAAGCGGGGGCTTAGATACGCAGTATTTT.

The V gene is TRBV4-3, the J gene TRBJ2-3; no clear D gene. Germline CDR1 LGHNA, CDR2 YSLEER. This CDR3 comprises 15 residues. V lost 4 bases and J 5 bases, leaving 16 bases between the germline ends. The CDR3 DNA reads as TGCGCCAGCAGCCGTAGAGCAGTAGTGGAAGATACGCAGTATTTT. This gives the protein CASSRRAVVEDTQYF.